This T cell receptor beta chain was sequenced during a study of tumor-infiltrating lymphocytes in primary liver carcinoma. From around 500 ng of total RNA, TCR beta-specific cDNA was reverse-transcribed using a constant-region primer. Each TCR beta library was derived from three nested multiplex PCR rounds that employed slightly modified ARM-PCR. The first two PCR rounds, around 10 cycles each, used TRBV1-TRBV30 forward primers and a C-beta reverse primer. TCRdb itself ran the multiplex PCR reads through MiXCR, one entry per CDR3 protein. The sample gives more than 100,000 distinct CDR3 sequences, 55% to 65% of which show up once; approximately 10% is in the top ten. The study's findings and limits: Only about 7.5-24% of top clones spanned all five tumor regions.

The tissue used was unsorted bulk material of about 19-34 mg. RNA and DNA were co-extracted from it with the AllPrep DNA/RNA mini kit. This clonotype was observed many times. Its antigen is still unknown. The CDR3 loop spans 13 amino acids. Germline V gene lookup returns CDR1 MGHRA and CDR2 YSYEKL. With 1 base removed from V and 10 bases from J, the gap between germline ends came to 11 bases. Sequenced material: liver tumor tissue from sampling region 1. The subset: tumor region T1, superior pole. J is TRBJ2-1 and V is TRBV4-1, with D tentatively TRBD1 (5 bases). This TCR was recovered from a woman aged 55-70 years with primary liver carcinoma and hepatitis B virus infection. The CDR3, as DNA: TGCGCCAGCAGCCAAGGCAGACAGAAGGAGCAGTTCTTC. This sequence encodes CASSQGRQKEQFF.